This T cell receptor (beta chain) originates from a study of somatic mutations in cytotoxic T cells in rheumatoid arthritis. Here immunoSEQ multiplex PCR was the method, and the copy in TCRdb shows in-frame clones only, minus some. The table records 13,000 to 15,000 clones, roughly 82% of them present only once. The CDR3 contains 15 residues. Germline assignment: CDR1 MNHEY and CDR2 SVGAGI. The V end lost 0 bases, the J end lost 0 bases, and 8 bases lay between the germline ends. The chain joins TRBV6-5 to TRBJ1-1; no clear D gene. Sequenced material: CD8+ T cells sorted from blood. The receptor was isolated from an adult with rheumatoid arthritis. The CDR3 region is CASSYSSGVNTEAFF. The CDR3 DNA reads as TGTGCCAGCAGTTACTCATCGGGAGTGAACACTGAAGCTTTCTTT.